Here is one TCR beta chain with its context. Antigen: not known. This specimen comes from a study of graft-versus-host responses after intestinal transplantation. At the level of the study: All recipients got anti-thymocyte globulin induction, then tacrolimus and steroids for approximately 3 years.

Data came from immunoSEQ multiplex PCR; TCRdb stores just in-frame clones and leaves some out. The repertoire holds some 120,000 clones, with approximately 90% as singletons. The study, taken as a whole, reports: Where graft-donor T cell macrochimerism was present, patients had high graft-versus-host to host-versus-graft clonal ratios in allografts. Some GvH clones were seen earlier in gut or blood, suggesting intestinal origin.

Germline V gene data show CDR1 as SGHRS and CDR2 as YFSETQ. This CDR3 has 15 residues. V shed 2 bases, J shed 2 bases, and the junction held 5 bases outside the gene matches. The receptor was isolated from a human donor who was the organ donor for an intestinal transplant. The sample here was unstimulated CD4+ T cells sorted from spleen or lymph node cells, taken before transplant. V is TRBV5-1 and J is TRBJ2-7, with TRBD1 identical over 9 bases. The CDR3 DNA sequence: TGCGCCAGCAGCTTCACAGGGGGCGCTGCCTACGAGCAGTACTTC. Its translation is CASSFTGGAAYEQYF.